This TCR beta chain originates from a study of cytomegalovirus exposure and HLA in healthy donors. Study-wide results and limits: A later analysis linked a missense DCLRE1C variant to TCR beta V- and J-gene trimming.

Germline-derived CDR1 and CDR2 are MDHEN and SYDVKM. This CDR3 spans 14 amino acids. V was shortened by 5 bases and J by 5 bases, with 10 bases between the two germline ends. Primers for the PCR totalled 60 Vbeta and 13 Jbeta. Clones were read by immunoSEQ multiplex PCR, and TCRdb kept only the in-frame ones, dropping some. Here the sample spans 150,000 or so clones, 70% to 85% being singletons. Points on this clone: Its matching antigen is unknown.

The chain has TRBV28 and TRBJ1-6; possibly TRBD1 for D (5 bases). Sequencing input: PBMCs. The sequence was obtained from a man under 40 in good health and CMV-seropositive. The CDR3 loop is CASSLRGDNSPLHF. The DNA of the CDR3 is TGTGCCAGCAGTCTCCGGGGGGATAATTCACCCCTCCACTTT. The whole variable domain, filled in from reference TRBV28 and TRBJ1-6, reads DVKVTQSSRYLVKRTGEKVFLECVQDMDHENMFWYRQDPGLGLRLIYFSYDVKMKEKGDIPEGYSVSREKKERFSLILESASTNQTSMYLCASSLRGDNSPLHFGNGTRLTVT.